The 30 T cell receptor beta chains below all came from one sample that was sequenced in a study of OX40 agonist ivuxolimab in advanced cancers. Data came from immunoSEQ multiplex PCR; TCRdb stores just in-frame clones and leaves some out. The sample has under 95,000 clones, about 90% seen once; the top ten hold around 8.7%. The specimen was CD4+ or CD8+ T cells sorted from blood, collected in a trial of the OX40 agonist ivuxolimab. The receptors come from an adult with an advanced solid tumor such as melanoma, head and neck, liver or kidney cancer.

V usage is TRBV7-9 and J usage is TRBJ2-1; D gene ambiguous. V was clipped by 1 base and J by 5 bases, with 6 bases between them. Germline loops: CDR1 SEHNR, CDR2 FQNEAQ (reference sequence). This CDR3 has 13 amino acids. CDR3 protein: CASSLGQNNEQFF. CDR3 bases: TGTGCCAGCAGCTTAGGGCAGAACAATGAGCAGTTCTTC.

This clone was detected only once. At the DNA level, this CDR3 is encoded by other sequences in the same sample as well. V gene TRBV11-2 combines with J gene TRBJ2-7; tentative D call: TRBD1 (5 bases). V lost 6 bases and J 3 bases, leaving 15 bases between the germline ends. The CDR3 length is 14 residues. Germline CDR1 and CDR2: SGHAT and FQNNGV. Here the CDR3 DNA reads TGTGCCAGCAGTTTCCAGTGGCAGGGCTACGAGCAGTACTTC. Amino acids: CASSFQWQGYEQYF.

This clone was detected only a few times. CDR3 loop: CSVEPLQGASRGYTF. CDR3 nucleotide sequence: TGCAGCGTTGAACCTTTACAGGGGGCCTCGAGGGGCTACACCTTC. This rearrangement joins TRBV29-1 to TRBJ1-2; 9 positions match TRBD1. The V gene end was trimmed by 2 bases and the J gene end by 8 bases; junction bases not matched to a gene: 12. CDR1 is SQVTM, CDR2 ANQGSEA, per germline. CDR3 size: 15 residues.

This chain joins TRBV11-2 and TRBJ2-5, with 9 bases lining up with TRBD2. CDR3 length: 14 residues. V gave up 5 bases and J gave up 11 bases; unmatched junction bases: 12. Germline CDR1 SGHAT, CDR2 FQNNGV. DNA for the CDR3: TGTGCCAGCAGCCTGGGACTAGCCAACGGAGAGCAGTACTTC. This sequence encodes CASSLGLANGEQYF.

The chain links TRBV10-2 to TRBJ2-1; 10 bases fit TRBD2. The V gene's germline CDR1 is WSHSY and CDR2 SAAADI. The ends lost 6 bases at V and 2 bases at J; junction bases unmatched: 4. This CDR3 has 15 residues. The CDR3 nucleotides read TGCGCCAGCAGAACTAGCGGGGTTACCTACAATGAGCAGTTCTTC. It codes for CASRTSGVTYNEQFF.

In this sample, this clone turned up once. This chain uses TRBV27 with TRBJ1-1; D is perhaps TRBD1 (6 bases). CDR1 and CDR2 (germline): MNHEY, SMNVEV (reference sequence). This CDR3 comprises 18 residues. Trimming cost V 6 bases and J 2 bases, with 25 bases left between them. The CDR3 loop is CASSPTAGALTLNTEAFF. In DNA form, the CDR3 reads TGTGCCAGCAGCCCCACTGCAGGGGCCCTCACATTAAACACTGAAGCTTTCTTT.

The J gene is TRBJ2-2, the V gene TRBV7-6; D is unresolved. This CDR3 contains 15 residues. Germline V gene lookup returns CDR1 SGHVS and CDR2 FNYEAQ. Trimming pared 1 base from V and 0 bases from J, leaving 6 bases between. The CDR3 DNA sequence: TGTGCCAGCAGCTTAGGGACGGCGAACACCGGGGAGCTGTTTTTT. This gives the protein CASSLGTANTGELFF.

The J gene is TRBJ2-7, the V gene TRBV5-1, with TRBD2 as a possible D gene (6 bases). Germline V gives CDR1 SGHRS, CDR2 YFSETQ. V lost 6 bases and J lost 0, with 16 bases in between. This CDR3 region has 15 residues. CDR3 amino acids: CASTGSGRYSYEQYF. The CDR3 coding sequence is TGCGCCAGCACGGGGAGCGGGCGATACTCCTACGAGCAGTACTTC.

V usage is TRBV5-8 and J usage is TRBJ2-3; 7 nucleotides match TRBD2. V lost 2 bases and J lost 4; bases outside the gene matches: 4. Germline loops: CDR1 SGHTS, CDR2 YDEGEE. The CDR3 consists of 14 residues. CDR3 region: CASSFGGGSDTQYF. CDR3 in DNA: TGTGCCAGCAGCTTTGGGGGGGGTTCAGATACGCAGTATTTT.

This clone was counted many times. V and J are TRBV4-1 and TRBJ2-1, with D hard to call. Germline CDR1 MGHRA, CDR2 YSYEKL. V lost 6 bases and J 10 bases, leaving 13 bases between the germline ends. The CDR3 sequence is 12 residues long. The CDR3: CASRKGMGEQFF. CDR3 bases: TGCGCCAGCAGAAAAGGGATGGGAGAGCAGTTCTTC.

The V gene is TRBV30, the J gene TRBJ2-5, with 10 bases fitting TRBD2. With 4 bases clipped from V and 5 bases from J, the junction kept 13 bases outside the gene matches. Per the germline V gene, CDR1 is GTSNPN and CDR2 is SVGIG (reference sequence). This CDR3 has 16 residues. CDR3 bases: TGTGCCTGGACCGAAATAGAGCGGGAGGGGGCGGAGACCCAGTACTTC. Its translation: CAWTEIEREGAETQYF.

The chain combines TRBV2 with TRBJ2-2; TRBD1 matches at 7 bases. There are 14 residues in the CDR3. Germline lookup yields CDR1 SNHLY and CDR2 FYNNEI. V dropped 6 bases and J dropped 2; count of bases not matched to a gene: 3. CDR3 bases: TGTGCCAGCAGGGACAGGTCTAACACCGGGGAGCTGTTTTTT. Translating it yields CASRDRSNTGELFF. Combining the CDR3 with reference TRBV2 and TRBJ2-2 gives the whole variable domain EPEVTQTPSHQVTQMGQEVILRCVPISNHLYFYWYRQILGQKVEFLVSFYNNEISEKSEIFDDQFSVERPDGSNFTLKIRSTKLEDSAMYFCASRDRSNTGELFFGEGSRLTVL.

The chain recombines TRBV7-2 with TRBJ1-1, with a tentative D call TRBD1 (5 bases). The length of the CDR3 is 15 residues. Trimming removed 0 bases at V and 5 bases at J, with 13 bases between. Germline assignment: CDR1 SGHTA and CDR2 FQGNSA. The CDR3 bases are TGTGCCAGCAGCTTAGCGCGGGCAGGGCTGACTGAAGCTTTCTTT. Translation: CASSLARAGLTEAFF.

The chain uses TRBV27 and TRBJ2-7, with 9 bases identical to TRBD1. Germline CDR1 and CDR2: MNHEY and SMNVEV (reference sequence). V lost 5 bases to trimming and J lost 5 bases; unmatched junction nucleotides: 4. The CDR3 length is 13 residues. CDR3 sequence reads: CASSIGTGHEQYF. The CDR3 DNA reads TGTGCCAGCAGTATTGGGACAGGGCACGAGCAGTACTTC.

This clone has more than one count but fewer than ten. The chain carries TRBV11-1 and TRBJ2-7, with D perhaps TRBD1 (6 bases). Trimming stripped 5 bases from V and 6 bases from J, with 17 bases between. Looked up from germline, CDR1 is SGHAT and CDR2 is FQDESV (reference sequence). The CDR3 spans 14 residues. The CDR3 DNA reads TGTGCCAGCAGCCCTCTCACAGGGAAGGGCGAGCAGTACTTC. Translation: CASSPLTGKGEQYF.

This chain uses TRBV6-5 with TRBJ2-1, with 7 positions matching TRBD2. With 5 bases clipped from V and 8 bases from J, the junction kept 12 bases outside the gene matches. This CDR3 region has 15 residues. CDR1 and CDR2 (germline): MNHEY, SVGAGI. The CDR3 is CASSTTSPHIDEQFF. In DNA form, the CDR3 reads TGTGCCAGCAGTACGACTAGCCCCCACATCGATGAGCAGTTCTTC.

This clone was counted a single time. The V call is TRBV27, the J call TRBJ2-5; 11 bases are shared with TRBD2. Germline CDR1 reads MNHEY; CDR2 reads SMNVEV (reference sequence). J lost 11 bases, V lost 2 bases, and 16 bases had no gene match. This CDR3 is 17 amino acids long. The CDR3 DNA is TGTGCCAGCAGTTTACGGACAGCGACTAGCGGGGAGTACCAGCAGTACTTC. Amino acids: CASSLRTATSGEYQQYF.

The V and J genes are TRBV4-1 and TRBJ2-2, with TRBD2 matching over 14 bases. With V trimmed by 4 bases and J by 7 bases, 5 bases remained unmatched. The CDR3 sequence is 16 residues long. The V gene's germline CDR1 is MGHRA and CDR2 YSYEKL. The CDR3, as DNA: TGCGCCAGCAGCCGGACGGGACTAGCGGGAGTCGGGGAGCTGTTTTTT. It yields the protein CASSRTGLAGVGELFF.

The rearrangement links TRBV7-9 to TRBJ2-7, with 7 bases fitting TRBD2. Germline CDR1 is SEHNR and CDR2 is FQNEAQ (reference sequence). The CDR3 runs to 14 residues. V gave up 6 bases and J gave up 4 bases; unmatched junction bases: 9. CDR3 in DNA: TGTGCCAGCAGGAGGGAGGGAGAAATTTACGAGCAGTACTTC. Translation gives CASRREGEIYEQYF.

This clone showed up just a few times. The CDR3 bases are TGTGCCTGGAGTGTAGGGACAGGCTACGAGCAGTACTTC. Protein product: CAWSVGTGYEQYF. The rearrangement uses TRBV30 and TRBJ2-7, with 8 bases matching TRBD1. Trimming at V came to 0 bases and at J to 3 bases, leaving 1 base not matched to a gene. CDR1 is GTSNPN and CDR2 is SVGIG in the germline V gene (reference sequence). The CDR3 totals 13 residues.

The gene calls are TRBV27 and TRBJ1-3; D is unresolved. This CDR3 comprises 11 residues. V lost 7 bases to trimming and J lost 2 bases, with 3 bases between them. The germline V gene encodes CDR1 MNHEY and CDR2 SMNVEV (reference sequence). The CDR3 spells CASIAGNTIYF. The CDR3 DNA reads TGTGCCAGCATCGCTGGAAACACCATATATTTT.

V usage is TRBV7-9 and J usage is TRBJ1-2; 7 nucleotides agree with TRBD1. J lost 4 bases, V lost 4 bases, and 15 bases had no gene match. Per the germline V gene, CDR1 is SEHNR and CDR2 is FQNEAQ (reference sequence). The CDR3 loop spans 17 amino acids. CDR3 region: CASSSPGQDEYLYGYTF. For the CDR3, the DNA is TGTGCCAGCAGCTCCCCTGGACAGGATGAATATCTCTATGGCTACACCTTC.

This chain joins TRBV6-1 and TRBJ1-5, with TRBD1 matching 8 bases. With 0 bases clipped from V and 6 bases from J, the junction kept 4 bases outside the gene matches. This CDR3 spans 15 amino acids. Germline-derived CDR1 and CDR2 are MNHNS and SASEGT. CDR3 in amino acids: CASSEADRGGQPQHF. CDR3 DNA sequence: TGTGCCAGCAGTGAAGCTGACAGGGGTGGTCAGCCCCAGCATTTT.

The CDR3 coding sequence is TGTGCCAGCAGCTTCGGCGGGAGTGGGGACGAGCAGTACTTC. Translating it yields CASSFGGSGDEQYF. The rearrangement uses TRBV5-4 and TRBJ2-7, with TRBD2 identical over 7 bases. CDR3 size: 14 residues. Germline CDR1 and CDR2: SGHNT and YYREEE (reference sequence). The ends lost 2 bases at V and 5 bases at J; junction bases unmatched: 7.

The gene calls are TRBV21-1 and TRBJ1-1; the DNA was not used to check the table's D call, TRBD1. TRBV21-1 represents a pseudogene. CDR3 length equals 13 residues. CDR3 residues: CASSKADRPEAFF. As DNA, the CDR3 is TGTGCCAGCAGCAAAGCGGACAGACCAGAAGCTTTCTTT.

The rearrangement uses TRBV6-6 and TRBJ2-3; TRBD2 matches at 8 bases. Germline V lookup: CDR1 MNHNY, CDR2 SVGAGI (reference sequence). The CDR3 runs to 15 residues. V lost 8 bases, J lost 4 bases, and 11 bases stayed unmatched. The CDR3 reads CASAPPGTRPDTQYF. CDR3 DNA: TGTGCCAGCGCCCCGCCTGGGACTAGACCAGATACGCAGTATTTT.

This chain connects TRBV5-1 to TRBJ2-7; 8 nucleotides line up with TRBD1. With V trimmed by 4 bases and J by 6 bases, 12 bases remained unmatched. Germline CDR1 and CDR2: SGHRS and YFSETQ. The CDR3 spans 15 residues. The CDR3 protein is CASSDRTGPDREQYF. The DNA for the CDR3 is TGCGCCAGCAGCGATAGGACAGGGCCAGATCGCGAGCAGTACTTC.

The chain joins TRBV6-5 to TRBJ1-1, with a possible D match to TRBD1 (5 bases). V was trimmed by 6 bases and J by 1 base, leaving 6 bases between them. Per the germline V gene, CDR1 is MNHEY and CDR2 is SVGAGI. This CDR3 region has 12 residues. The CDR3 DNA sequence: TGTGCCAGCAGGCAGGGGAACACTGAAGCTTTCTTT. This sequence encodes CASRQGNTEAFF.

The chain is built from TRBV27 and TRBJ1-2, with a tentative D call TRBD1 (5 bases). Trimming removed 5 bases at V and 4 bases at J, with 14 bases between. The CDR3 loop spans 14 amino acids. Germline loops: CDR1 MNHEY, CDR2 SMNVEV (reference sequence). CDR3 DNA sequence: TGTGCCAGCAGTCCCCAGGGACTAAGCTATGGCTACACCTTC. Translating gives CASSPQGLSYGYTF.

This clone appeared once. This chain connects TRBV2 to TRBJ2-2; 9 bases agree with TRBD1. CDR1 and CDR2 (germline): SNHLY, FYNNEI. The junction had 2 bases not matched to a gene; V was cut back by 6 bases and J by 3 bases. The CDR3 sequence is 14 residues long. The CDR3 is CASRTGGDTGELFF. The CDR3 DNA follows: TGTGCCAGCAGGACAGGGGGGGACACCGGGGAGCTGTTTTTT.